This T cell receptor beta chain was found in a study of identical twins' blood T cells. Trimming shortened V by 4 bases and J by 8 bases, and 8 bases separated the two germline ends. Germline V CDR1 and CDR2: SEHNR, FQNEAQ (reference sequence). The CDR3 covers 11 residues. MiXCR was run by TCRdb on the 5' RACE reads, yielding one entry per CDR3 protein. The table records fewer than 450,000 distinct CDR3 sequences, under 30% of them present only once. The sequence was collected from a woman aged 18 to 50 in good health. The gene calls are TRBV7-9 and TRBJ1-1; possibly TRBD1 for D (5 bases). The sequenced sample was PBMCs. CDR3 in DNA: TGTGCCAGCAGCTGGGACGGAGAAGCTTTCTTT. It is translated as CASSWDGEAFF.